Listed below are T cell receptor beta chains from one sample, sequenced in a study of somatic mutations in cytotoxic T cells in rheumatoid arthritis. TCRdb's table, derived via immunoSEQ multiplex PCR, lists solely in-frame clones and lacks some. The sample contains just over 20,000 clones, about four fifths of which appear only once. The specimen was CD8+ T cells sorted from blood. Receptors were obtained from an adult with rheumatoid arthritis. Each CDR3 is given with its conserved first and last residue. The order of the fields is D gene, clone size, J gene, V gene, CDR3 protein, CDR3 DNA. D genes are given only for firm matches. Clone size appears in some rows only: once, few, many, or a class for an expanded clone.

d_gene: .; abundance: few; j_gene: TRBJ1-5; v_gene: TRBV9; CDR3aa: CASSAGDASNQPQHF; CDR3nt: TGTGCCAGCAGCGCCGGGGACGCTAGCAATCAGCCCCAGCATTTT
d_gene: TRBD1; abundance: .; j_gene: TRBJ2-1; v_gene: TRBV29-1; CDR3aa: CSVATGGNYNEQFF; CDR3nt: TGCAGCGTCGCGACAGGGGGCAACTACAATGAGCAGTTCTTC
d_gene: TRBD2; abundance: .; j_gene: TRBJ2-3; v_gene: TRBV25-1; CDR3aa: CASIRTSVIADTQYF; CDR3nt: TGTGCCAGCATTAGGACTAGTGTTATCGCAGATACGCAGTATTTT
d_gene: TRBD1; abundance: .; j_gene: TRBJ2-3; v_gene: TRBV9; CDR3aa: CASSARQGNWGTDTQYF; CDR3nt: TGTGCCAGCAGCGCCCGACAGGGGAATTGGGGCACAGATACGCAGTATTTT
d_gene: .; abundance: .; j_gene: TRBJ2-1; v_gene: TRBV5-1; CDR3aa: CASSSPGTNNEQFF; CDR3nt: TGCGCCAGCAGTTCACCCGGGACAAACAATGAGCAGTTCTTC
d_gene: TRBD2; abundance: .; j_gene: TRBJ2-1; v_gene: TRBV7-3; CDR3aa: CATTTSGSIEQFF; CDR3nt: TGTGCCACCACGACTAGCGGTTCAATTGAGCAGTTCTTC
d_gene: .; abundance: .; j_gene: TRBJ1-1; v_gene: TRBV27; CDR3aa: CASRRLPNEAFF; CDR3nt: TGTGCCAGCAGGCGCCTGCCAAATGAAGCTTTCTTT
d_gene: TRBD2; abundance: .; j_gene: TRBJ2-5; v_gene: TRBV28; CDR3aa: CASSPGGLQETQYF; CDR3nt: TGTGCCAGCAGTCCGGGGGGGTTGCAAGAGACCCAGTACTTC
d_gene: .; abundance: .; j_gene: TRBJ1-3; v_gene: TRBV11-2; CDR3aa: CASSLVGRGFAGNTIYF; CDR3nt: TGTGCCAGCAGCTTAGTTGGCAGGGGATTTGCTGGAAACACCATATATTTT
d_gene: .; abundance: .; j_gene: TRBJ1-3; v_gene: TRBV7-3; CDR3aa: CASSLGPGNTIYF; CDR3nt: TGTGCCAGCAGCTTGGGGCCAGGAAACACCATATATTTT
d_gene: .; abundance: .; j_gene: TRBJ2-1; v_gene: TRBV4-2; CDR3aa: CASSQDRAPWAEQFF; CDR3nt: TGTGCCAGCAGCCAAGACAGGGCGCCATGGGCAGAGCAGTTCTTC
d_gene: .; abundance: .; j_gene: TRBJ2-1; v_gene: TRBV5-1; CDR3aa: CASSLGYEQFF; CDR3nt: TGCGCCAGCAGCTTGGGTTATGAGCAGTTCTTC
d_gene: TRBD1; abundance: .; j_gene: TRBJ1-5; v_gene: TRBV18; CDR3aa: CASSPPPGQGARQPQHF; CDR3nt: TGTGCCAGCTCACCACCCCCGGGACAGGGGGCCAGGCAGCCCCAGCATTTT
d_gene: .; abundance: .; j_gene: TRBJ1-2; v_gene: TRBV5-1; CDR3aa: CASSSPLVKGYTF; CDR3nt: TGCGCCAGCAGCTCACCGCTCGTGAAGGGCTACACCTTC
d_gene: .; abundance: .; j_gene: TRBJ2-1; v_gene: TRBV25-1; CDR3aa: CASVGPLANYNEQFF; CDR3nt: TGTGCCAGCGTCGGACCCTTGGCAAACTACAATGAGCAGTTCTTC
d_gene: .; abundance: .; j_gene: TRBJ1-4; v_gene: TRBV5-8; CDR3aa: CASSLRTLATNEKLFF; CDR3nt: TGTGCCAGCAGCCTACGGACACTTGCAACTAATGAAAAACTGTTTTTT
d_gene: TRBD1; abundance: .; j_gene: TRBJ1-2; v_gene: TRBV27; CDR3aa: CASSLSVTGFPYTF; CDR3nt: TGTGCCAGCAGTTTATCGGTGACAGGGTTTCCCTACACCTTC
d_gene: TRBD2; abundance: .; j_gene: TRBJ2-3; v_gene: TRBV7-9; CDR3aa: CASSPSGRAVDTQYF; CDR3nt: TGTGCCAGCAGCCCTAGCGGGAGGGCCGTCGATACGCAGTATTTT
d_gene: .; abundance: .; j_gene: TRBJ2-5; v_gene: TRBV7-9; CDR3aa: CASSDTVQETQYF; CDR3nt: TGTGCCAGCAGTGATACCGTACAAGAGACCCAGTACTTC
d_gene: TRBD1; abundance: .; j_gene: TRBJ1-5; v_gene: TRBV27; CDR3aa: CASSLGTGGWQPQHF; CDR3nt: TGTGCCAGCAGTTTAGGGACAGGGGGCTGGCAGCCCCAGCATTTT
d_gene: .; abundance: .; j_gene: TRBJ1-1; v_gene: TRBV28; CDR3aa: CASSFYGTEAFF; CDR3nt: TGTGCCAGCAGTTTCTATGGGACTGAAGCTTTCTTT
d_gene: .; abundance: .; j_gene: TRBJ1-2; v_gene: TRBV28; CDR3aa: CASRDSYGYTF; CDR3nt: TGTGCCAGCAGGGACTCCTATGGCTACACCTTC
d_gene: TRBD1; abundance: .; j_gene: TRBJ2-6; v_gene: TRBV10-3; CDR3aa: CASLDREILSGANVLTF; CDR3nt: TGTGCCTCACTGGACAGGGAGATTCTCTCTGGGGCCAACGTCCTGACTTTC
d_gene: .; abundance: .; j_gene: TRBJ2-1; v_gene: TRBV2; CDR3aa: CASLSLEGNEQFF; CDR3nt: TGTGCCAGCTTAAGCCTAGAGGGGAATGAGCAGTTCTTC
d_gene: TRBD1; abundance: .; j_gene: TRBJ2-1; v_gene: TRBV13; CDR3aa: CASSTGPPGGEQFF; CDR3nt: TGTGCCAGCAGCACCGGACCACCAGGGGGTGAGCAGTTCTTC
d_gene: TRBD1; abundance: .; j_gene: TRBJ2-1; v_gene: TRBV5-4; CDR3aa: CASSLPDREGEQFF; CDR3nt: TGTGCCAGCAGCTTGCCCGACAGGGAAGGTGAGCAGTTCTTC
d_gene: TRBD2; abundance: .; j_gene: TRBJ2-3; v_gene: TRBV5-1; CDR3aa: CASGLAGAVDTQYF; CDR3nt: TGCGCCAGCGGACTAGCGGGAGCTGTAGATACGCAGTATTTT
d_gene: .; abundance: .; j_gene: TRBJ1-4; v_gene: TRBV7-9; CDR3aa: CASVRGGINEKLFF; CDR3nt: TGTGCCAGCGTTAGAGGGGGAATTAATGAAAAACTGTTTTTT
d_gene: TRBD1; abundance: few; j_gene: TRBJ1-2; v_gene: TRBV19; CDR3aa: CASSPQGVYGYTF; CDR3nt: TGTGCCAGTAGTCCACAGGGGGTTTATGGCTACACCTTC
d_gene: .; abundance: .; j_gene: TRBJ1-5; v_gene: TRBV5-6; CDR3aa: CASSSNRGSNQPQHF; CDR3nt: TGTGCCAGCAGCTCGAACCGGGGTTCCAATCAGCCCCAGCATTTT
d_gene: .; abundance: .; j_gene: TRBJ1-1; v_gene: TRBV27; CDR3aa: CASSAGTLNTEAFF; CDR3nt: TGTGCCAGCAGTGCGGGGACCTTGAACACTGAAGCTTTCTTT
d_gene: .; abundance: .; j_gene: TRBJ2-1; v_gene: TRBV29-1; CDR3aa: CSVVPPGGNYNEQFF; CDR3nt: TGCAGCGTCGTACCTCCTGGGGGTAACTACAATGAGCAGTTCTTC
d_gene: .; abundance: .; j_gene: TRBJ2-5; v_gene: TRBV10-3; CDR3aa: CAISEGGIETQYF; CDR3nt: TGTGCCATCAGTGAGGGGGGAATCGAGACCCAGTACTTC
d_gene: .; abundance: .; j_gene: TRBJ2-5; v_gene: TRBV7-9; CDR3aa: CASSFPQTQETQYF; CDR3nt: TGTGCCAGCAGCTTCCCACAGACGCAAGAGACCCAGTACTTC
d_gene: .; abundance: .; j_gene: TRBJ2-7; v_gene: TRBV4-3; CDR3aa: CASSQGHRTYEQYF; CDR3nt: TGCGCCAGCAGCCAAGGACACAGGACCTACGAGCAGTACTTC
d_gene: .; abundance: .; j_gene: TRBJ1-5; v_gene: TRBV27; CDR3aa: CASSLSGVRGNQPQHF; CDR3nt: TGTGCCAGCAGTTTATCGGGGGTCCGTGGCAATCAGCCCCAGCATTTT
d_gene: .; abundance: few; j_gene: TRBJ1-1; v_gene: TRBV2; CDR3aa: CARNREGPEAFF; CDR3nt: TGTGCCAGGAATAGAGAGGGTCCTGAAGCTTTCTTT
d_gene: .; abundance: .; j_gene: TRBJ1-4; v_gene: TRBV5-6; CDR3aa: CASSLYRNNEKLFF; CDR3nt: TGTGCCAGCAGCTTGTACCGGAATAATGAAAAACTGTTTTTT
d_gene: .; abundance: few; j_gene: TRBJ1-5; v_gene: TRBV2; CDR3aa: CASSEGGWAQHF; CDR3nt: TGTGCCAGCAGTGAAGGGGGATGGGCCCAGCATTTT
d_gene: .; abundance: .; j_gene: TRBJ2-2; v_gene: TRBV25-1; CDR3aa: CASSGWAGELFF; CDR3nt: TGTGCCAGCAGTGGGTGGGCCGGGGAGCTGTTTTTT
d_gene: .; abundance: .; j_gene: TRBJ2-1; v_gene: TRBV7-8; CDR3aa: CASSFYRYNEQFF; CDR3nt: TGTGCCAGCAGCTTTTACAGGTACAATGAGCAGTTCTTC
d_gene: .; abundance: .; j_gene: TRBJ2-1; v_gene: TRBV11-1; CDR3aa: CASSLGQISYNEQFF; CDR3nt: TGTGCCAGCAGCTTAGGTCAGATCTCCTACAATGAGCAGTTCTTC
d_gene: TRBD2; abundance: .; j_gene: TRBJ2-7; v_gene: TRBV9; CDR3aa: CASSATSGSSFSYEQYF; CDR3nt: TGTGCCAGCAGCGCCACTAGCGGGAGTAGCTTCTCCTACGAGCAGTACTTC
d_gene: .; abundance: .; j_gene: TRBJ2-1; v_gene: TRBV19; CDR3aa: CASTIGWGSLFNEQFF; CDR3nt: TGTGCCAGTACCATAGGGTGGGGCAGTCTTTTCAATGAGCAGTTCTTC
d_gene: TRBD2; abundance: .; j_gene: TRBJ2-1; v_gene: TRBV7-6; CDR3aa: CASSWVAGAYNEQFF; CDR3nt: TGTGCCAGCAGCTGGGTAGCGGGGGCCTACAATGAGCAGTTCTTC
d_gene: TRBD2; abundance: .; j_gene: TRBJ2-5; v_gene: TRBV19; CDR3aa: CASTLGLAGQQETQYF; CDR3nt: TGTGCCAGTACCCTGGGACTAGCGGGGCAACAAGAGACCCAGTACTTC
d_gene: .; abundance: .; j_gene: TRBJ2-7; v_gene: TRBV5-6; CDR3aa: CASSTGTYEQYF; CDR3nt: TGTGCCAGCAGCACGGGAACCTACGAGCAGTACTTC
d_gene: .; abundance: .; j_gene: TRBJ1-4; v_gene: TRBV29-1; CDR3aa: CSVVGVATNEKLFF; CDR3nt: TGCAGCGTTGTGGGGGTCGCAACTAATGAAAAACTGTTTTTT
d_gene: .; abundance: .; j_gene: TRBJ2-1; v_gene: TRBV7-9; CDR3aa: CASGPSDIRGNEQFF; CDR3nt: TGTGCCAGCGGGCCTAGCGATATCCGGGGCAATGAGCAGTTCTTC
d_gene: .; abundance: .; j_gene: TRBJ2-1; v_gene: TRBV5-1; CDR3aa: CASSLVPGSSYNEQFF; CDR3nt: TGCGCCAGCAGCTTGGTCCCGGGTTCCTCCTACAATGAGCAGTTCTTC
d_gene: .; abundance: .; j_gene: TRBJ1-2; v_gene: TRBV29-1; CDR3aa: CSVPGTPGYTF; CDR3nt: TGCAGCGTGCCCGGGACACCCGGCTACACCTTC
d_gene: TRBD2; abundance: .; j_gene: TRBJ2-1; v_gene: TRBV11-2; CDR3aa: CASSLFGGGYNEQFF; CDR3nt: TGTGCCAGCAGCTTGTTTGGGGGAGGGTACAATGAGCAGTTCTTC
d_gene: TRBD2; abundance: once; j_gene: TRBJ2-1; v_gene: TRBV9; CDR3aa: CASSGSREGEWNEQFF; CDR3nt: TGTGCCAGCAGCGGCTCGCGGGAGGGCGAGTGGAATGAGCAGTTCTTC
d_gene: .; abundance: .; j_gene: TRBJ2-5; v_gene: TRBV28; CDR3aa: CASSLPDIETQYF; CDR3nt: TGTGCCAGCAGTTTGCCAGACATAGAGACCCAGTACTTC
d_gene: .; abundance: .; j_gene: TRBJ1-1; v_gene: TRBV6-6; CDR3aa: CASSYGGMNTEAFF; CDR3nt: TGTGCCAGCAGTTACGGGGGAATGAACACTGAAGCTTTCTTT
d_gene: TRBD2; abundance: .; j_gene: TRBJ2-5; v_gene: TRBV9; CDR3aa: CASSVGLTSGREETQYF; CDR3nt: TGTGCCAGCAGCGTAGGGCTCACTAGCGGGCGGGAAGAGACCCAGTACTTC
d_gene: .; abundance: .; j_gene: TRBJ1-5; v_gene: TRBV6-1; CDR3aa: CASSGGANQPQHF; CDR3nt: TGTGCCAGCAGTGGGGGGGCAAATCAGCCCCAGCATTTT
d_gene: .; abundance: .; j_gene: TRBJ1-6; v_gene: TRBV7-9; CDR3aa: CASSSPGPTDPLHF; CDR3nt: TGTGCCAGCAGCTCCCCGGGACCGACCGATCCCCTCCACTTT
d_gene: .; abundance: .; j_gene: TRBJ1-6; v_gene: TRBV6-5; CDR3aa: CASSYSPRSYNSPLHF; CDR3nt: TGTGCCAGCAGTTACTCCCCCAGGTCCTATAATTCACCCCTCCACTTT
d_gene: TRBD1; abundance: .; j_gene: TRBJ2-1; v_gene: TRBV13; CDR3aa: CASGQGNEQFF; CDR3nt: TGTGCCTCTGGACAGGGTAATGAGCAGTTCTTC